What follows is one T cell receptor beta chain and its context. Each sample used at least 6 million PBMCs. This record belongs to a study of blood T cells in healthy people across ages. Germline assignment: CDR1 SQVTM and CDR2 ANQGSEA. CDR3 length: 14 residues. Combining a sample-barcoded 5' primer with a J-beta primer mix, a second PCR ran for roughly 6 to 11 cycles. A template-switch adaptor that had 12 random nucleotides put a tag on each cDNA molecule. TCRdb analysed the 5' RACE reads with MiXCR anew, one entry per CDR3 protein. This sample has 700,000 to 1,000,000 distinct CDR3 sequences, with approximately 44% found just once.

This clonotype was obtained from a man between 60 and 75 years old in good health. V gene TRBV29-1 combines with J gene TRBJ2-1; D is possibly TRBD1 or TRBD2 (5 bases each). The end of the DNA fits TRBJ2-7 better, so the J call may be wrong. The sample consisted of blood. CDR3 coding DNA: TGCAGCGTTGAAAGGGACGGACCCTACAATGAGCAGTACTTC. It is translated as CSVERDGPYNEQYF.